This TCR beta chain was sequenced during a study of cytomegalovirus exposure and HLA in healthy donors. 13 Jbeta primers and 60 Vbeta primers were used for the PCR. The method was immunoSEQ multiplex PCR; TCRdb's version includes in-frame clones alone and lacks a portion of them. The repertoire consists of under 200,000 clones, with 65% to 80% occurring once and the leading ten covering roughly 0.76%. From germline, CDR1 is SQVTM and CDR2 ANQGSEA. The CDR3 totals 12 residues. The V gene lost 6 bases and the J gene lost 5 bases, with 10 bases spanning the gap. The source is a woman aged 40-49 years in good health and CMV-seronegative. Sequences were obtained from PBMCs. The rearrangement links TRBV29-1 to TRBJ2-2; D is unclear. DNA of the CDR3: TGCAGCGTCAAAGGAGAAACCGGGGAGCTGTTTTTT. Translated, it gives CSVKGETGELFF.